One T cell receptor beta chain is described in this entry. The antigen is unknown. The data derive from a study of shared clonotypes between healthy human individuals. General study points: Generally, naive subsets came out with larger estimated richness than memory subsets.

As handled by the study authors: Owing to the provision of junction-only sequences devoid of quality scores by immunoSEQ, filtering differed. Produced via immunoSEQ multiplex PCR; TCRdb's table is partial and in-frame only. V, J and clone size derive from that table, while D and trimming were established from the DNA sequence. The sample lists 2 million to 2.5 million clones, approximately 95% seen once, with 0.13% in the top ten. The CDR3 spans 16 residues. After removal of 1 base from V and 2 bases from J, the junction contained 6 bases not matched to a gene. The V gene's germline CDR1 is SGHAT and CDR2 FQNNGV.

The TCR sequence derives from a man aged 18 to 30 in good health. Sample: naive CD4+ T cells sorted from blood. Subset in this sample: CD45RA+ positively selected. This rearrangement joins TRBV11-2 to TRBJ2-7, with TRBD2 matching over 9 bases. The DNA for the CDR3 is TGTGCCAGCAGCTTAGTGGTAGCGGGGGATCCCTACGAGCAGTACTTC. It translates to CASSLVVAGDPYEQYF.